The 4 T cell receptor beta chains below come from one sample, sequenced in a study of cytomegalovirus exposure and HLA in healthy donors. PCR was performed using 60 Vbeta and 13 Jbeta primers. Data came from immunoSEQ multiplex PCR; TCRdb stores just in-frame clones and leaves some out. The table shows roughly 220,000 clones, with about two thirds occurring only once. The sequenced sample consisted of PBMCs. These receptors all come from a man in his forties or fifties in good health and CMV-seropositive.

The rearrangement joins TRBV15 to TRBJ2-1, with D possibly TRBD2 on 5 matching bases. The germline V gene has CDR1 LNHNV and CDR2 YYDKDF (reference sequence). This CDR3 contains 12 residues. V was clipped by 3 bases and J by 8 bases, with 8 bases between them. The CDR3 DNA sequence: TGTGCCACCAGCAGGCGCGGGCATGAGCAGTTCTTC. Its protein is CATSRRGHEQFF.

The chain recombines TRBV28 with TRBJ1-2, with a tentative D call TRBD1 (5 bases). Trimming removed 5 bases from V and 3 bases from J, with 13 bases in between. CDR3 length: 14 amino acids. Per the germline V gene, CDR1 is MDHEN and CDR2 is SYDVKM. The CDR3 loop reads CASSPTTAHYGYTF. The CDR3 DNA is TGTGCCAGCAGTCCCACGACAGCCCACTATGGCTACACCTTC.

The chain's CDR3 is CASSFAGGSPLHF. The CDR3 coding sequence is TGTGCCAGCAGCTTCGCAGGGGGTTCACCCCTCCACTTT. V usage is TRBV5-6 and J usage is TRBJ1-6; 7 bases map to TRBD1. Germline V gives CDR1 SGHDT, CDR2 YYEEEE. The CDR3 is 13 amino acids. The ends lost 2 bases at V and 9 bases at J; junction bases unmatched: 2.

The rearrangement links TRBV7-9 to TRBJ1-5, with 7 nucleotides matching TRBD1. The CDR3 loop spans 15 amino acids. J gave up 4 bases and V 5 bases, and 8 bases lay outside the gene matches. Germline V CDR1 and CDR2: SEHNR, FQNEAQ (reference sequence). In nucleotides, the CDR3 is TGTGCCAGCAGCATGGCGACAGGGAAAAATCAGCCCCAGCATTTT. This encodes CASSMATGKNQPQHF.